This T cell receptor beta chain was identified during a study of T cells in Graves' hyperthyroidism and ophthalmopathy. RNA transcripts gave rise to amplified TCR beta CDR3 regions. HTBI primers were employed in a first-round RT-PCR of the TCR CDR3. From the multiplex PCR reads, TCRdb called clonotypes with MiXCR, one entry per CDR3 protein. This sample has 500,000 to 650,000 distinct CDR3 sequences, with roughly 17% found just once. The CDR3 sequence is 14 residues long. CDR1 MDHEN and CDR2 SYDVKM come from the germline V gene. Trimming left V 4 bases short and J 0 bases short, with 8 bases between. This clonotype has ten or more counts.

The V and J genes are TRBV28 and TRBJ2-3; D uncertain. The sample taken for sequencing was blood. This receptor was identified in a woman younger than 30 with Graves' ophthalmopathy. The CDR3 DNA reads as TGTGCCAGCAGTTCCGGTCCTAGCACAGATACGCAGTATTTT. Translation: CASSSGPSTDTQYF.